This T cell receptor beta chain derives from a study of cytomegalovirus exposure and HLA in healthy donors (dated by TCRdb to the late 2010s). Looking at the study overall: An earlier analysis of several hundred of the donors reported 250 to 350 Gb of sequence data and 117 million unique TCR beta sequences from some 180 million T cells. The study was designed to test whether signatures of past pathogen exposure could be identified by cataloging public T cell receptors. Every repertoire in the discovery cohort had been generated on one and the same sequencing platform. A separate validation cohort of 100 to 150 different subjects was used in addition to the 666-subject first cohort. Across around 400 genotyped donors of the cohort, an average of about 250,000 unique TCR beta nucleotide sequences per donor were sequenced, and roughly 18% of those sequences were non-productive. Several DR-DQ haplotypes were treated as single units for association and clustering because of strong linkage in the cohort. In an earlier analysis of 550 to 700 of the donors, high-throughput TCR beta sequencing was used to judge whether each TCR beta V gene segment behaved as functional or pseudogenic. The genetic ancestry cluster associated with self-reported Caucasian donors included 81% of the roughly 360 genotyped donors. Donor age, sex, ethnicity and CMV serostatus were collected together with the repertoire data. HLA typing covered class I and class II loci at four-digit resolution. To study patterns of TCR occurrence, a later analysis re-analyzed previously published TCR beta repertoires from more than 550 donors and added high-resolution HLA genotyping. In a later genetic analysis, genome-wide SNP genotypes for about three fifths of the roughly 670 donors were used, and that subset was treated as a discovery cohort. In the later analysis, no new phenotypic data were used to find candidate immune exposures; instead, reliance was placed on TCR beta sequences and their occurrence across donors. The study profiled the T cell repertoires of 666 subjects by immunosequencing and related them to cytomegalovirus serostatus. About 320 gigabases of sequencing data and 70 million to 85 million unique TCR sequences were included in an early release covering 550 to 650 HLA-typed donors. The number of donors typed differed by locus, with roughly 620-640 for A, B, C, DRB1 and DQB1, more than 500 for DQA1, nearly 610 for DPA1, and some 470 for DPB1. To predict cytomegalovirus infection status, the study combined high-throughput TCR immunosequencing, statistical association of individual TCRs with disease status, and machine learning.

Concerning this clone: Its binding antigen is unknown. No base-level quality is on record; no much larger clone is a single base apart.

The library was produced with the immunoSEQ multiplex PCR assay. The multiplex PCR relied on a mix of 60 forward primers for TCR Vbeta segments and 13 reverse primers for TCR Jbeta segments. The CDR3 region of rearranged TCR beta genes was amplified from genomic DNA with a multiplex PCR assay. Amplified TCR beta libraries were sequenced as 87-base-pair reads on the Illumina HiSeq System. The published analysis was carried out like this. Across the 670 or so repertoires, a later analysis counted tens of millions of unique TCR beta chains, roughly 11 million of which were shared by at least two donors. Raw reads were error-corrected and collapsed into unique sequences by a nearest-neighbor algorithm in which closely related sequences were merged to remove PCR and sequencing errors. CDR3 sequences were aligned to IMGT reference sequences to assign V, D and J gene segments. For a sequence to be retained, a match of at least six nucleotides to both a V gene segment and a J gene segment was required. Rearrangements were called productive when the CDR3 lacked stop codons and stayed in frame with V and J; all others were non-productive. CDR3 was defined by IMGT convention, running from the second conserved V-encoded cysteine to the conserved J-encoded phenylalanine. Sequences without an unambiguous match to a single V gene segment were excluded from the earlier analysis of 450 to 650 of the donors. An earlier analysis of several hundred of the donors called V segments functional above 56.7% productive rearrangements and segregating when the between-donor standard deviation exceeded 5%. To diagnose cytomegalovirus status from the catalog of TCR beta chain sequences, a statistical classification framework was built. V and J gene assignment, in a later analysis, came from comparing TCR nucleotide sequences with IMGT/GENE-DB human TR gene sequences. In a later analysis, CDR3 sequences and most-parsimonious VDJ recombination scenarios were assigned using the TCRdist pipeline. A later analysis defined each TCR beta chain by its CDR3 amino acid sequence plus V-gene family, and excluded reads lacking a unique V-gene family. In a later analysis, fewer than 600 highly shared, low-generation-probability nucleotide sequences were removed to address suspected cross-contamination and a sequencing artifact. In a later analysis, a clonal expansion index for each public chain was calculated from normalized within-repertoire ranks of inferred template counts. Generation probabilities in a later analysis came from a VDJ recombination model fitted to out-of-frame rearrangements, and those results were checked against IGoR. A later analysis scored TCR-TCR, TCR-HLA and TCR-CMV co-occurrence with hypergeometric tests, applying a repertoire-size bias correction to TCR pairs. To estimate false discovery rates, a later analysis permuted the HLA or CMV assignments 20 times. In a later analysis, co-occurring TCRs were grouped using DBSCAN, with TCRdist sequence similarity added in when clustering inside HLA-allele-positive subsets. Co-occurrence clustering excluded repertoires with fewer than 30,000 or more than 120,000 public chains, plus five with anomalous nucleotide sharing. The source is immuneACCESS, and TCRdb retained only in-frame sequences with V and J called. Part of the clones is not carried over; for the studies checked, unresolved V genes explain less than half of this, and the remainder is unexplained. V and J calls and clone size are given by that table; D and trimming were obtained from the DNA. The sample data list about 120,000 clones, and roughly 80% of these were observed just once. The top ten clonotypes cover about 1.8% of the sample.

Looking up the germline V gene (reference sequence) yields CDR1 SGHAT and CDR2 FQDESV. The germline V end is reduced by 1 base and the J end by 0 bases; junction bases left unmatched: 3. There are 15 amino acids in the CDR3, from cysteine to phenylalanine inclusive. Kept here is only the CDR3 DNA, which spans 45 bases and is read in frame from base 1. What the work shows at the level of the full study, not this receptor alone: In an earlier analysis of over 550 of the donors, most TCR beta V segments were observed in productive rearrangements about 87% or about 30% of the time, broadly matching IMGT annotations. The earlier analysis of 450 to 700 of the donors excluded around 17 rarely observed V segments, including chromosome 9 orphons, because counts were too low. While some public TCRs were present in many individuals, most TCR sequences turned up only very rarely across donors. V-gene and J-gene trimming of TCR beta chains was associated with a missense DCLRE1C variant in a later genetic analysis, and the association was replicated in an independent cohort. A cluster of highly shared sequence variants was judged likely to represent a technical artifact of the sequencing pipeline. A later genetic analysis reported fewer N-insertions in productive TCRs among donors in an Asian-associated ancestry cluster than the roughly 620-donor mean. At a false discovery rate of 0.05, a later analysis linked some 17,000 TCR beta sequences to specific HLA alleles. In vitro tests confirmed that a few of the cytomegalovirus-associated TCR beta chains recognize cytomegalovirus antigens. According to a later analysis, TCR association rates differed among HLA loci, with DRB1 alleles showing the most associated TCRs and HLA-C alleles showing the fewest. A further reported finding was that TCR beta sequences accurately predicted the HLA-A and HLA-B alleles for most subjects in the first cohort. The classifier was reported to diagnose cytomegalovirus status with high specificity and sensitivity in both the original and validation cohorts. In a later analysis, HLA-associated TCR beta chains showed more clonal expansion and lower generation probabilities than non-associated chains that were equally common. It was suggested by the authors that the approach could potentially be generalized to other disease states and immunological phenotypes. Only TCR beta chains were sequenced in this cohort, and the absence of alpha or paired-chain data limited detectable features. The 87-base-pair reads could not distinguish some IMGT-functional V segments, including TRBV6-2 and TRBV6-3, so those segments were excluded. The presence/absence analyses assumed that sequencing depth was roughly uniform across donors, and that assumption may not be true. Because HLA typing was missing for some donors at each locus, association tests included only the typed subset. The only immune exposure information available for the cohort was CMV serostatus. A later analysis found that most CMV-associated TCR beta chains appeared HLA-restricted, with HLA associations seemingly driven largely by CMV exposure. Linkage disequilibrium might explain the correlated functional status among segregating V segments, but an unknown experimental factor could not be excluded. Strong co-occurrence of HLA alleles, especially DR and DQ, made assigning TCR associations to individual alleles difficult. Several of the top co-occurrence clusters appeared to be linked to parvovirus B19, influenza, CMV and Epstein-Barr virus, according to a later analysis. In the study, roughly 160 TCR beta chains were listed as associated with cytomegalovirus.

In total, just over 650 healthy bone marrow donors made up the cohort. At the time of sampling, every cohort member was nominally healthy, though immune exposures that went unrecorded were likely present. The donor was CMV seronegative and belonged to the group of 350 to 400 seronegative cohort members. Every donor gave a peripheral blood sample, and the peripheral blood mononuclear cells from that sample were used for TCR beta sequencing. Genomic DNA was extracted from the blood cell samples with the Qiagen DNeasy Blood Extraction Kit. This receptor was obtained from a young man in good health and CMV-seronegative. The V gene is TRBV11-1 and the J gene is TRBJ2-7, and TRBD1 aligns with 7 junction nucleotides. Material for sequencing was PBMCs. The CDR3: CASSLGDSSSYEQYF. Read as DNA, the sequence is TGTGCCAGCAGCTTAGGGGACAGCAGCTCCTACGAGCAGTACTTC.